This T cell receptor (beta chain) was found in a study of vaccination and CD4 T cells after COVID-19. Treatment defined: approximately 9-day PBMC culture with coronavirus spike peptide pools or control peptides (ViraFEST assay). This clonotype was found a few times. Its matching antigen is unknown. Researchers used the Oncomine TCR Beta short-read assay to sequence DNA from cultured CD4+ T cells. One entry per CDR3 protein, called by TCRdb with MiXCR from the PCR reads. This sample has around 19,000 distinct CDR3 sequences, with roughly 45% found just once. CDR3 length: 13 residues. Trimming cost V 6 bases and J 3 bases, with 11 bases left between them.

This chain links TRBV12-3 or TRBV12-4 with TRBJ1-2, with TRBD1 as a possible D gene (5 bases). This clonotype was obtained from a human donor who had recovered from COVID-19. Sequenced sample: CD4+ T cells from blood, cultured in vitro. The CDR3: CASSGDRHYGYTF. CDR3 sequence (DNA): TGTGCCAGCAGCGGCGACAGACACTATGGCTACACCTTC.